This paragraph reports one T cell receptor beta chain. The antigen is not known. TCRdb re-derived calls from the 5' RACE reads in MiXCR, one entry per CDR3 protein. The table records 70,000 to 95,000 distinct CDR3 sequences, roughly 14% of them present only once. The CDR3 is 13 amino acids. V was clipped by 1 base and J by 4 bases, with 10 bases between them. Germline CDR1 SQVTM, CDR2 ANQGSEA. The sample comes from a study of early T cells in non-severe SARS-CoV-2 infection. Study-wide findings and caveats: In VDJdb matching, anti-spike CD8 responses were favored while private and CD4 specificities went missing.

Sequencing used whole blood. The rearrangement uses TRBV29-1 and TRBJ2-5; no reliable D call. The source is an adult who was a healthcare worker with PCR-confirmed SARS-CoV-2 infection or an uninfected control (not recorded which). CDR3 amino acids: CSVEGRRRETQYF. Written as DNA, the CDR3 is TGCAGCGTTGAAGGTAGGCGGCGAGAGACCCAGTACTTC.